The present TCR beta chain was sequenced within a study of blood T cell repertoires in COVID-19. TCRdb keeps only in-frame clones here, not all; method: immunoSEQ multiplex PCR. The sample has roughly 100,000 clones; roughly 79% are singletons. V lost 4 bases and J lost 11, with 14 bases in between. Per germline, CDR1 GTSNPN and CDR2 SVGIG (reference sequence). This CDR3 region has 11 residues. V and J are TRBV30 and TRBJ1-1; D gene ambiguous. The TCR was taken from a man of 80 years or more with acute or convalescent COVID-19. The source material was peripheral blood. In nucleotides, the CDR3 is TGTGCCTGGAAACTCATGAATCGTGCTTTCTTT. Translation: CAWKLMNRAFF.